The entry below gives a single T cell receptor (beta chain) sequence along with its context. The entry originates in a study of control samples from healthy donors and cancer patients. The data were produced by immunoSEQ multiplex PCR, yet TCRdb's version contains in-frame clones alone and is incomplete. The sample lists about 92,000 clones; roughly 82% were seen once. The germline V gene encodes CDR1 SNHLY and CDR2 FYNNEI. The CDR3 has 17 residues. The trim removed 0 bases at V and 2 bases at J, leaving 6 bases unmatched. This chain links TRBV2 with TRBJ1-5; TRBD1 matches at 8 bases. Input material: blood. This TCR derives from a woman aged 55-69 years in good health. CDR3 sequence (DNA): TGTGCCAGCAGTGAAGCGCTTTTGGACAGGGGCAATCAGCCCCAGCATTTT. This gives the protein CASSEALLDRGNQPQHF.